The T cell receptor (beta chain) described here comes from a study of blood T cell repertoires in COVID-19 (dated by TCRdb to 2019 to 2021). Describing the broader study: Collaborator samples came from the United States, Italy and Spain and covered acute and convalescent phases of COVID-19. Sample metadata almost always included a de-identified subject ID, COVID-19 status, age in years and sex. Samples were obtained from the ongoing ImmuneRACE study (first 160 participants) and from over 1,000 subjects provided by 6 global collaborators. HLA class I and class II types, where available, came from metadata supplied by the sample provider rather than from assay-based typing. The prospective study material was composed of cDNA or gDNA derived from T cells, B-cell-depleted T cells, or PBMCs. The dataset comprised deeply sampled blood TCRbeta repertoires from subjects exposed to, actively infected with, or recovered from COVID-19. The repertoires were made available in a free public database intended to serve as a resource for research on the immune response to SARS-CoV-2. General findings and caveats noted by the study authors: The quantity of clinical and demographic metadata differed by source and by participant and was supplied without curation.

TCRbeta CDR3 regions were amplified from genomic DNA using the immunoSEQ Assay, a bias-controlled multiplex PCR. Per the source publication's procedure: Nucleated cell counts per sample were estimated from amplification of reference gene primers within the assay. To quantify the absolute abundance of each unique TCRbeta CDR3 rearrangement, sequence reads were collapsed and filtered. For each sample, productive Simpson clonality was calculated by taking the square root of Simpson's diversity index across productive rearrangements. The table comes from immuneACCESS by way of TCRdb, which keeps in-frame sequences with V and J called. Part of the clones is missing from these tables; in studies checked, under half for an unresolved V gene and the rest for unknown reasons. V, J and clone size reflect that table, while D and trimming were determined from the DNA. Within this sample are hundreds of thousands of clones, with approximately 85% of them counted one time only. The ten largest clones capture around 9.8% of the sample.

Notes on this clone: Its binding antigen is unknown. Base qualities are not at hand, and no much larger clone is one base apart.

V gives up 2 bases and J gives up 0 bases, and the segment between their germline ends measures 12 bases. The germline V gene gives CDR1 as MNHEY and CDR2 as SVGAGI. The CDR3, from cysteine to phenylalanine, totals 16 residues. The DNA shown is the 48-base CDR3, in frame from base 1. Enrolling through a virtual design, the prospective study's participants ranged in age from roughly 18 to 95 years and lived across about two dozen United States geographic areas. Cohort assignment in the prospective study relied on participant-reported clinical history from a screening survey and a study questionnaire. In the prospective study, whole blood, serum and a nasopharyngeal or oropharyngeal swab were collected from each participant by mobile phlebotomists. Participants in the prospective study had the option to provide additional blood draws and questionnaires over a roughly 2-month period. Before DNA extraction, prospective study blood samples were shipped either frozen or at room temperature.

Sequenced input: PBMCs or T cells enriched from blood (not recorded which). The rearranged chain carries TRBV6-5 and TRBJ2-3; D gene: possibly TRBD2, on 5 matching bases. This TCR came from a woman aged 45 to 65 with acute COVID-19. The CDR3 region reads CASSYGERSSTDTQYF. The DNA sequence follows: TGTGCCAGCAGTTACGGGGAGCGTTCGAGCACAGATACGCAGTATTTT.